Given below is one T cell receptor (beta chain) in context. Its antigen is currently unknown. The stem-like memory CD8+ T cells (TSTEM) had a CCR7+ PD-1- TIGIT- phenotype. Negative magnetic selection enriched total CD8+ T cells. The source of the sample is a study of human CD8 memory T cell subsets. The CDR3 covers 13 residues. Germline values: CDR1 SGDLS, CDR2 YYNGEE. Study-level points and caveats: Chao1 was used to estimate diversity, and its estimates suggested stem-like memory T cells were more diverse than precursor exhausted T cells.

Researchers made TCR beta libraries via UMI-labeled 5' RACE. From the 5' RACE reads, TCRdb lists one entry per CDR3 protein and no DNA. The sample data list approximately 11,000 distinct CDR3 sequences. This sequence joins TRBV9 and TRBJ2-3; the TCRdb call, TRBD1, lacks DNA for checking. The sequencing input was CD8+ stem-like memory T cells (TSCM and TCM) sorted from PBMCs. The subset: stem-like memory CD8 T cells (TSTEM), CCR7+ PD-1- TIGIT-. The TCR was taken from a human donor in good health. The chain's CDR3 is CASSPLRSDTQYF.